Listed below are T cell receptor beta chains from one sample, sequenced in a study of shared clonotypes between healthy human individuals. Sequencing used immunoSEQ multiplex PCR; TCRdb keeps in-frame clones, though not all of them. The table has about 1.1 million clones, approximately 80% seen once; the top ten hold 0.89%. Sequenced input: memory CD4+ T cells from PBMCs. These receptors were collected from a man between 18 and 29 years old in good health. Some clones in this sample may be carry-over from other donors' samples. Both conserved end residues are part of each CDR3. D genes are given only for firm matches. The listing skips clone size in some rows; elsewhere it reads once, few, many or a size class.

v_call,clone_size,j_call,d_call,cdr3_aa,cdr3_nt
TRBV11-2,NA,TRBJ2-7,NA,CASSLSLPVSSYEQYF,TGTGCCAGCAGCTTAAGTTTACCGGTGAGCTCCTACGAGCAGTACTTC
TRBV7-2,NA,TRBJ2-7,NA,CASSPNYGEQYF,TGTGCCAGCAGCCCCAATTATGGCGAGCAGTACTTC
TRBV28,NA,TRBJ1-2,NA,CASTLRGHGYTF,TGTGCCAGCACCCTCAGGGGTCATGGCTACACCTTC
TRBV28,NA,TRBJ2-3,NA,CASAQRGSTDTQYF,TGTGCCAGCGCCCAGAGAGGGAGCACAGATACGCAGTATTTT
TRBV28,NA,TRBJ2-2,NA,CASSLRGDTGELFF,TGTGCCAGCAGTTTAAGGGGTGACACCGGGGAGCTGTTTTTT
TRBV2,NA,TRBJ2-3,TRBD1,CASSPGQQRPDTQYF,TGTGCCAGCAGCCCGGGACAGCAACGACCCGATACGCAGTATTTT
TRBV2,NA,TRBJ1-2,NA,CASRVAGDGYTF,TGTGCCAGCAGGGTGGCAGGGGACGGCTACACCTTC
TRBV6-1,NA,TRBJ2-7,NA,CASTGARPYEQYF,TGTGCCAGCACCGGGGCAAGGCCGTACGAGCAGTACTTC
TRBV27,NA,TRBJ2-5,NA,CASSLSKGARWETQYF,TGTGCCAGCAGTTTATCGAAAGGGGCGAGGTGGGAGACCCAGTACTTC
TRBV5-4,NA,TRBJ2-7,NA,CASSVDYNYEQYF,TGTGCCAGCAGCGTGGACTACAACTACGAGCAGTACTTC
TRBV6-5,NA,TRBJ1-5,TRBD1,CASRSDRGEGQPQHF,TGTGCCAGCAGATCGGACAGGGGAGAGGGACAGCCCCAGCATTTT
TRBV6-6,once,TRBJ1-1,NA,CASSQDGSMNTEAFF,TGTGCCAGCAGTCAGGACGGATCTATGAACACTGAAGCTTTCTTT
TRBV9,NA,TRBJ1-2,NA,CASSRRVGASGYTF,TGTGCCAGCAGTCGCAGGGTCGGGGCGTCTGGCTACACCTTC
TRBV9,NA,TRBJ1-3,NA,CASSVETGPGNTIYF,TGTGCCAGCAGCGTAGAAACAGGTCCTGGAAACACCATATATTTT
TRBV30,NA,TRBJ2-7,TRBD2,CAFRVASGNVQYF,TGTGCCTTCCGGGTGGCTAGCGGGAATGTGCAGTACTTC
TRBV7-2,NA,TRBJ1-2,NA,CASSQSRSNYGYTF,TGTGCCAGCAGCCAAAGTCGCTCTAACTATGGCTACACCTTC
TRBV28,NA,TRBJ2-7,TRBD1,CASLRGQGREQYF,TGTGCCAGCCTCCGGGGACAGGGGCGCGAGCAGTACTTC
TRBV29-1,NA,TRBJ2-1,NA,CSVAVLQGPPSSYNEQFF,TGCAGCGTTGCGGTCTTACAGGGCCCCCCAAGCTCCTACAATGAGCAGTTCTTC
TRBV2,NA,TRBJ1-2,NA,CASTPRGASNYGYTF,TGTGCCAGCACCCCACGGGGGGCTAGTAACTATGGCTACACCTTC
TRBV6-5,NA,TRBJ2-6,NA,CASNYSNGANVLTF,TGTGCCAGCAATTACTCTAATGGGGCCAACGTCCTGACTTTC
TRBV20-1,NA,TRBJ2-1,NA,CSASNNEQFF,TGCAGTGCTAGTAACAATGAGCAGTTCTTC
TRBV10-3,NA,TRBJ1-3,TRBD1,CAINTGAGNTIYF,TGTGCCATCAACACAGGGGCTGGAAACACCATATATTTT
TRBV28,NA,TRBJ2-7,NA,CASSSAIWETVSYEQYF,TGTGCCAGCAGTTCCGCTATTTGGGAGACCGTATCGTACGAGCAGTACTTC
TRBV21-1,NA,TRBJ2-7,NA,CASNPRRGEQYF,TGTGCCAGCAACCCGCGAAGGGGCGAGCAGTACTTC
TRBV28,few,TRBJ1-5,TRBD1,CASSMTGIQPQHF,TGTGCCAGCAGCATGACAGGGATTCAGCCCCAGCATTTT
TRBV6-1,NA,TRBJ2-1,NA,CASSGLQGPGYNEQFF,TGTGCCAGCAGTGGCTTACAGGGTCCGGGCTACAATGAGCAGTTCTTC
TRBV30,NA,TRBJ2-5,TRBD1,CATKDRDGETQYF,TGTGCCACCAAGGACAGGGACGGCGAGACCCAGTACTTC
TRBV30,few,TRBJ1-6,NA,CAWSVPGGVLSPLHF,TGTGCCTGGAGTGTACCCGGAGGGGTACTATCACCCCTCCACTTT
TRBV7-2,NA,TRBJ2-3,TRBD2,CASSWEGRMGADTQYF,TGTGCCAGCAGCTGGGAGGGACGGATGGGGGCAGATACGCAGTATTTT
TRBV29-1,NA,TRBJ2-1,TRBD1,CSAGDRGPWNEQFF,TGCAGCGCCGGTGACAGGGGGCCATGGAATGAGCAGTTCTTC
TRBV18,NA,TRBJ2-3,TRBD1,CASSPSLGQGSTDTQYF,TGTGCCAGCTCACCATCCCTTGGACAGGGGAGCACAGATACGCAGTATTTT
TRBV28,NA,TRBJ2-2,NA,CASSLVAATTGELFF,TGTGCCAGCAGTTTGGTGGCAGCCACCACCGGGGAGCTGTTTTTT
TRBV29-1,NA,TRBJ2-1,NA,CSVDLGGGNEQFF,TGCAGCGTTGATCTTGGAGGAGGCAATGAGCAGTTCTTC
TRBV5-1,NA,TRBJ2-3,TRBD2,CASSLLAGDTDTQYF,TGCGCCAGCAGCTTGTTAGCGGGAGACACAGATACGCAGTATTTT
TRBV7-3,NA,TRBJ1-1,NA,CASSSQPNTEAFF,TGTGCCAGCAGCAGTCAGCCGAACACTGAAGCTTTCTTT
TRBV5-1,once,TRBJ1-2,NA,CASSPSGTASSNYGYTF,TGCGCCAGCAGCCCTAGTGGGACCGCTTCCTCTAACTATGGCTACACCTTC
TRBV7-2,NA,TRBJ2-1,NA,CASSLRNRESNEQFF,TGTGCCAGCAGCTTGAGGAACAGGGAATCCAATGAGCAGTTCTTC
TRBV28,NA,TRBJ2-7,TRBD1,CASSPGDRDVVGQYF,TGTGCCAGCAGCCCCGGAGACAGGGATGTGGTAGGGCAGTACTTC
TRBV10-3,NA,TRBJ2-1,TRBD2,CAISPASGYYNEQFF,TGTGCCATCAGTCCCGCTAGCGGTTACTACAATGAGCAGTTCTTC
TRBV12-5,NA,TRBJ2-3,NA,CASGLPNSDTQYF,TGTGCTAGTGGTTTGCCCAATTCGGATACGCAGTATTTT
TRBV5-1,NA,TRBJ2-1,NA,CASIAGSLADEQFF,TGCGCCAGCATCGCCGGGTCTTTAGCCGATGAGCAGTTCTTC
TRBV15,NA,TRBJ2-7,TRBD1,CATSRDLDRGLYEQYF,TGTGCCACCAGCAGAGATTTGGACAGGGGGCTTTACGAGCAGTACTTC
TRBV27,NA,TRBJ2-4,TRBD2,CASSLGGTSGSLIGF,TGTGCCAGCAGTTTAGGTGGGACTAGCGGGAGCCTCATAGGCTTC
TRBV19,NA,TRBJ1-2,NA,CASSITGADYGYTF,TGTGCCAGTAGTATCACAGGCGCTGACTATGGCTACACCTTC
TRBV4-2,NA,TRBJ2-7,NA,CASSKTGAEQYF,TGTGCCAGCAGCAAAACGGGGGCCGAGCAGTACTTC
TRBV10-3,many,TRBJ1-3,NA,CAISEVRNTIYF,TGTGCCATCAGTGAAGTCCGAAACACCATATATTTT
TRBV7-9,few,TRBJ2-2,NA,CASSLMQSTGELFF,TGTGCCAGCAGCTTAATGCAGAGTACCGGGGAGCTGTTTTTT
TRBV19,NA,TRBJ1-2,TRBD1,CASNRGPSANYGYTF,TGTGCCAGCAACAGGGGGCCTTCTGCTAACTATGGCTACACCTTC
TRBV10-3,NA,TRBJ1-1,NA,CAISELGRSGANTEAFF,TGTGCCATCAGTGAGTTGGGTCGATCAGGGGCGAACACTGAAGCTTTCTTT
TRBV27,NA,TRBJ2-5,TRBD2,CASSLLTGGGETQYF,TGTGCCAGCAGTTTATTGACGGGGGGGGGAGAGACCCAGTACTTC
TRBV7-3,NA,TRBJ1-1,NA,CASSLSRDTEAFF,TGTGCCAGCAGCTTATCCAGGGACACTGAAGCTTTCTTT
TRBV29-1,NA,TRBJ2-5,NA,CSAVPLRRQETQYF,TGCAGCGCCGTACCCCTCCGCCGCCAAGAGACCCAGTACTTC
TRBV18,NA,TRBJ1-4,NA,CASTQIRGPNEKLFF,TGTGCCAGCACCCAGATCAGGGGACCTAATGAAAAACTGTTTTTT
TRBV6-5,NA,TRBJ2-2,NA,CASNRGAGELFF,TGTGCCAGCAACCGAGGGGCCGGGGAGCTGTTTTTT
TRBV2,NA,TRBJ1-5,TRBD1,CASSSDRAGQPQHF,TGTGCCAGCAGTTCCGACAGGGCGGGTCAGCCCCAGCATTTT
TRBV29-1,NA,TRBJ1-1,TRBD1,CSAGTGVTEAFF,TGCAGCGCCGGGACAGGGGTGACTGAAGCTTTCTTT
TRBV6-4,NA,TRBJ2-3,NA,CASSARLGTDTQYF,TGTGCCAGCAGTGCCCGTCTCGGCACAGATACGCAGTATTTT
TRBV5-6,NA,TRBJ2-7,NA,CASSAGLGTYEQYF,TGTGCCAGCAGCGCCGGTCTTGGCACCTACGAGCAGTACTTC